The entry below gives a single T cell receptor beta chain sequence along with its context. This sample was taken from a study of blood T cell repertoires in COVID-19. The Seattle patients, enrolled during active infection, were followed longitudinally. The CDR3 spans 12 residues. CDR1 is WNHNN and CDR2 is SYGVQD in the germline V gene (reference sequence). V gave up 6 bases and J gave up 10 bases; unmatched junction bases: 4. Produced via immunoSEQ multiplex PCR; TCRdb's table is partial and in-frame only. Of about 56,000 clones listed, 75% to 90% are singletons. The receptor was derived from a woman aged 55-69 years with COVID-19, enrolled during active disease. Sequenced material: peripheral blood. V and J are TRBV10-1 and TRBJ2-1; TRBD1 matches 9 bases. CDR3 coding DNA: TGCGCCAGCAGCGGGGACAGGGTAGAGCAGTTCTTC. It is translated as CASSGDRVEQFF.